What follows is one T cell receptor beta chain and its context. Its antigen remains unknown. The data were produced by immunoSEQ multiplex PCR, yet TCRdb's version contains in-frame clones alone and is incomplete. Of 150,000 to 200,000 clones in the sample, about 89% were seen once. V shed 0 bases and J shed 5 bases, with 9 bases lying between them. This CDR3 spans 14 amino acids. The germline V gene has CDR1 SGDLS and CDR2 YYNGEE. The entry originates in a study of cytomegalovirus exposure and HLA in healthy donors. In the study overall: Per a later analysis, the 666 first-cohort and 95 to 150 validation repertoires shared one platform. Whole-study findings and limits: Cytomegalovirus status was reportedly diagnosed by the classifier with high specificity and sensitivity.

The TCR comes from a man younger than 30 in good health and CMV-seropositive. Sample: PBMCs. This chain joins TRBV9 and TRBJ1-5; unclear D gene. CDR3 bases: TGTGCCAGCAGCGTAGGAGGGTCCGATCAGCCCCAGCATTTT. Protein sequence: CASSVGGSDQPQHF.